A selection of T cell receptor beta chains follows, all from one sample in a study of T-cell memory formation after mild COVID-19. In TCRdb, the 5' RACE reads were re-called with MiXCR into one record per CDR3 protein. This table has about 200,000 distinct CDR3 sequences, about 9.2% appearing once. Sequencing was done on a sample of PBMCs or a T cell subset sorted from them (not recorded which). Source of these receptors: a man between 18 and 29 years old who had mild COVID-19 (a few samples of this study predate the infection). Cell type and time point are not known. Each CDR3 is given with its conserved first and last residue. Fields, in order: V gene, CDR3 protein.

TRBV7-8	CASSSGTGERPQHF
TRBV7-2	CASSRGTAQNYGYTF
TRBV5-5	CASSRQVGSGANVLTF
TRBV12-3/TRBV12-4	CASISGSSTDTQYF
TRBV24-1	CATSAWGDGYTGELFF
TRBV5-4	CASSPGGSQIYNEQFF
TRBV24-1	CATSDLRQGDAQETQYF
TRBV20-1	CSAAQGLAGGGTQYF
TRBV20-1	CSARVLAGGYNEQFF
TRBV9	CASSVAGPDNEQFF
TRBV4-2	CASSQVGAPDTQYF
TRBV7-2	CASSLDSAEQYF
TRBV9	CASSVDARGGYGYTF
TRBV6-2/TRBV6-3	CASRRTGRYTGELFF
TRBV6-5	CASSPTHRTGGYTQYF
TRBV2	CASRGLVQETQYF